The 9 T cell receptor beta chains below come from one sample, sequenced in a study of blood T cells in healthy people across ages. A sample-barcoded 5' primer and a J-beta primer mix were used in a second PCR of about 7 to 12 cycles. TCRdb passed the 5' RACE reads through MiXCR, listing each CDR3 protein once. The sample includes about 1.5 million distinct CDR3 sequences, roughly 40% of them seen just once. The sample was blood. The receptors were gathered from a woman aged 18-30 years in good health.

The chain links TRBV27 to TRBJ2-1, with a possible D match to TRBD2 (6 bases). The CDR3 sequence is 16 residues long. Germline V lookup: CDR1 MNHEY, CDR2 SMNVEV (reference sequence). Trimming pared 1 base from V and 8 bases from J, leaving 18 bases between. The CDR3 coding sequence is TGTGCCAGCAGTTTATACGTAGCGGAACGGGGAGATGAGCAGTTCTTC. It encodes CASSLYVAERGDEQFF.

The V gene is TRBV4-1, the J gene TRBJ1-5; D gene unclear. Germline-derived CDR1 and CDR2 are MGHRA and YSYEKL. The V and J ends lost 3 bases and 5 bases respectively, with 11 bases between them. This CDR3 contains 14 residues. The DNA of the CDR3 is TGCGCCAGCAGCCACTTACAGCTGGATCAGCCCCAGCATTTT. This encodes CASSHLQLDQPQHF.

The chain is built from TRBV5-1 and TRBJ2-5; 9 nucleotides agree with TRBD2. The V gene's germline CDR1 is SGHRS and CDR2 YFSETQ. CDR3 length: 15 amino acids. V lost 6 bases, J lost 11 bases, and 17 bases stayed unmatched. CDR3 residues: CASTVAGDYDNEQYF. The DNA of the CDR3 is TGCGCCAGCACTGTAGCGGGAGATTACGACAATGAGCAGTACTTC.

The rearrangement links TRBV20-1 to TRBJ2-7; D ambiguous. V lost 0 bases and J lost 5, with 11 bases in between. The CDR3 runs to 13 residues. CDR1 DFQATT and CDR2 SNEGSKA come from the germline V gene (reference sequence). The CDR3, as DNA: TGCAGTGCTAGAGACCGGGCCCCTAACGAGCAGTACTTC. Its protein is CSARDRAPNEQYF.

This chain links TRBV20-1 with TRBJ2-1; D may be TRBD1 (6 bases). CDR3 length: 14 residues. V was pared by 0 bases and J by 10 bases, with 16 bases between. Germline-derived CDR1 and CDR2 are DFQATT and SNEGSKA (reference sequence). CDR3 sequence (DNA): TGCAGTGCTAGAGATCACTCGACAGGCCCAGAGCAGTTCTTC. The encoded protein is CSARDHSTGPEQFF.

CDR3 amino acids: CASSKRFLRQALPGALHF. The CDR3 region has the DNA TGTGCCAGCAGCAAACGATTCCTGAGACAGGCCCTCCCAGGAGCCCTCCACTTT. This chain connects TRBV21-1 to TRBJ1-6. TRBV21-1 is a pseudogene locus. This CDR3 has 18 residues.

The gene calls are TRBV20-1 and TRBJ1-2; no firm D call. Trimming took 0 bases from V and 3 from J, leaving 8 bases between them. This CDR3 comprises 13 residues. Germline-derived CDR1 and CDR2 are DFQATT and SNEGSKA (reference sequence). The CDR3 sequence: CSAREPIYYGYTF. The CDR3 region has the DNA TGCAGTGCTAGAGAGCCCATATACTATGGCTACACCTTC.

This clonotype was found once. The chain joins TRBV28 to TRBJ1-4; 7 bases match TRBD1. V lost 5 bases and J lost 3; bases outside the gene matches: 6. The CDR3 is 15 amino acids. Germline loops: CDR1 MDHEN, CDR2 SYDVKM. This CDR3 is CASSAPGGPNEKLFF. CDR3 DNA sequence: TGTGCCAGCAGTGCACCAGGGGGACCTAATGAAAAACTGTTTTTT. The entire variable domain, with the rest obtained from reference TRBV28 and TRBJ1-4, is as follows: DVKVTQSSRYLVKRTGEKVFLECVQDMDHENMFWYRQDPGLGLRLIYFSYDVKMKEKGDIPEGYSVSREKKERFSLILESASTNQTSMYLCASSAPGGPNEKLFFGSGTQLSVL.

The V and J genes are TRBV12-5 and TRBJ2-7; maybe TRBD1 (6 bases). Germline-derived CDR1 and CDR2 are LGHNT and FRNRAP. V was shortened by 7 bases and J by 3 bases, with 13 bases between the two germline ends. CDR3 length: 13 residues. CDR3 sequence: CASVIGGGYEQYF. The CDR3 nucleotides read TGTGCTAGTGTCATTGGGGGCGGCTACGAGCAGTACTTC.